The 12 T cell receptor delta chains given below trace back to one sample, sequenced in a study of human gamma delta and Vdelta1 T cells. These receptors' targets are unknown. TCRdb re-processed the PCR reads using CATT. The sample has thousands of delta-chain clones; approximately 36% are singletons. The sample comprised Vdelta1 gamma-delta T cells from blood grown in culture (DOT cells). The source of these receptors is a human donor in good health.

V gene TRDV2 combines with J gene TRDJ1; 9 bases match TRDD2. The CDR3 runs to 19 residues. Germline lookup yields CDR1 GEAIGNYY and CDR2 EKD. The V segment lost 3 bases and the J segment 0 bases; nucleotides outside the gene matches: 16. The CDR3 sequence: CACDLPSYEGIGDTDKLIF. In nucleotides, the CDR3 is TGTGCCTGTGACCTTCCTTCCTACGAGGGGATAGGGGACACCGATAAACTCATCTTT.

The sample holds one count of this clone. V and J are TRDV1 and TRDJ1; D perhaps matches TRDD3 (5 bases). CDR1 is TSWWSYY, CDR2 QGS, per germline. The CDR3 sequence is 20 residues long. V was cut by 0 bases and J by 0 bases, with 23 bases left in between. Here the CDR3 reads CALGELGQYTGHLYTDKLIF. In nucleotides, the CDR3 is TGTGCTCTTGGGGAACTGGGTCAGTATACTGGACATTTGTACACCGATAAACTCATCTTT.

The chain recombines TRDV1 with TRDJ1, with a tentative D call TRDD2 (5 bases). The V gene's germline CDR1 is TSWWSYY and CDR2 QGS. The V end was cut by 0 bases, the J end by 6 bases, with 20 bases between. CDR3 size: 17 residues. The CDR3 DNA reads TGTGCTCTTGGGGAACTCGAGCCTTCTCGGGGTTCCAATAAACTCATCTTT. Residues: CALGELEPSRGSNKLIF.

The gene calls are TRDV1 and TRDJ1; no clear D gene. This CDR3 comprises 19 residues. V lost 0 bases, J lost 1 base, and 21 bases lay in between. CDR1 TSWWSYY and CDR2 QGS come from the germline V gene. CDR3 coding DNA: TGTGCTCTTGGGGAACTTCCGCCCGCTTATAGCACGGCCACCGATAAACTCATCTTT. Translated: CALGELPPAYSTATDKLIF.

The chain recombines TRDV1 with TRDJ1, with TRDD3 identical over 9 bases. This CDR3 contains 21 residues. J gave up 10 bases and V 4 bases, and 31 bases lay outside the gene matches. Germline V gene data show CDR1 as TSWWSYY and CDR2 as QGS. The CDR3 here is CALGAPRSHKRSFTGGGRLIF. The CDR3 coding sequence is TGTGCTCTTGGGGCACCACGTTCCCATAAGAGATCCTTTACTGGGGGAGGGAGACTCATCTTT.

A few counts support this clone. The chain has TRDV1 and TRDJ1; tentative D call: TRDD2 (5 bases). V was trimmed by 4 bases and J by 2 bases, leaving 29 bases between them. Germline CDR1 reads TSWWSYY; CDR2 reads QGS. CDR3 length: 20 amino acids. CDR3 sequence (DNA): TGTGCTCTTGGGGGAACACCCTCTTCCCGTAACCAAGGGTGGACCGATAAACTCATCTTT. This gives the protein CALGGTPSSRNQGWTDKLIF.

The rearrangement uses TRDV1 and TRDJ1, with TRDD3 identical over 11 bases. CDR3 size: 27 residues. Germline CDR1 reads TSWWSYY; CDR2 reads QGS. The V gene end was trimmed by 4 bases and the J gene end by 8 bases; junction bases not matched to a gene: 45. The CDR3 region is CALGVALSYPHLVGDTPLHPKALKLIF. CDR3 DNA sequence: TGTGCTCTTGGGGTCGCGCTTTCCTACCCCCACCTGGTGGGGGATACGCCTCTCCACCCCAAAGCTCTAAAACTCATCTTT.

J is TRDJ1 and V is TRDV1, with 9 bases fitting TRDD3. The CDR3 length is 20 residues. Germline assignment: CDR1 TSWWSYY and CDR2 QGS. Trimming at V came to 2 bases and at J to 0 bases, leaving 16 bases not matched to a gene. The CDR3 sequence: CALGEVFSIVLGEYTDKLIF. The CDR3 DNA reads TGTGCTCTTGGGGAAGTGTTTTCCATAGTACTGGGGGAATACACCGATAAACTCATCTTT.

The table lists this clone with a few counts. This sequence joins TRDV1 and TRDJ2; 9 bases agree with TRDD3. The junction had 17 bases not matched to a gene; V was cut back by 3 bases and J by 3 bases. The germline V gene encodes CDR1 TSWWSYY and CDR2 QGS. The CDR3 loop spans 20 amino acids. CDR3 residues: CALGEASYPYWGSVTAQLFF. The CDR3 region has the DNA TGTGCTCTTGGGGAGGCGTCCTACCCTTACTGGGGGAGCGTGACAGCACAACTCTTCTTT.

This chain links TRDV1 with TRDJ1, with 7 bases lining up with TRDD3. This CDR3 comprises 19 residues. CDR1 and CDR2 from the germline V gene are TSWWSYY and QGS. V lost 0 bases and J lost 3; bases outside the gene matches: 16. The CDR3 loop is CALGELVLVLGPRADKLIF. The DNA for the CDR3 is TGTGCTCTTGGGGAACTAGTTCTAGTACTGGGGCCAAGAGCCGATAAACTCATCTTT.

The gene calls are TRDV1 and TRDJ1; 11 bases map to TRDD3. The length of the CDR3 is 22 residues. CDR1 TSWWSYY and CDR2 QGS come from the germline V gene. V shed 0 bases and J 3 bases; nucleotides not matched to a gene: 21. The CDR3 region has the DNA TGTGCTCTTGGGGAACTAGGACCCCACAGCGAGCGTACTGGGGGATATTCCGATAAACTCATCTTT. Residues: CALGELGPHSERTGGYSDKLIF.

The chain carries TRDV1 and TRDJ1, with 9 nucleotides matching TRDD3. This CDR3 has 22 amino acids. CDR1 and CDR2 from the germline V gene are TSWWSYY and QGS. Trimming took 1 base from V and 2 from J; bases not matched to a gene: 23. CDR3: CALGERWFVGDTRGSYTDKLIF. As DNA, the CDR3 is TGTGCTCTTGGGGAACGATGGTTCGTAGGGGATACGCGGGGTTCTTATACCGATAAACTCATCTTT.